The TCR beta chain described here comes from a study of siplizumab effects on memory and regulatory T cells. Generated by immunoSEQ multiplex PCR, the TCRdb table keeps only in-frame clones and is missing some. The repertoire consists of tens of thousands of clones, with 95% to 97% occurring once and the leading ten covering 0.64%. In regard to this clone: What it recognizes is unknown.

Points from the study as a whole: It seemed that naive T cells were more diverse than memory cells and were major contributors to the alloresponse.

Sequence data were generated for unstimulated naive, memory, effector memory and TEMRA subsets in a few donor pairs. The origin of this receptor is a human donor in good health. The sample comprised naive CD4+ T cells sorted from blood.

CDR3 sequence: CASSLGWEAFF. CDR3 coding DNA: TGTGCCAGCAGCTTAGGGTGGGAAGCTTTCTTT. The rearrangement uses TRBV11-2 and TRBJ1-1; D uncertain. The CDR3 has 11 residues. CDR1 is SGHAT, CDR2 FQNNGV, per germline. V lost 1 base, J lost 8 bases, and 5 bases lay in between. Based on the CDR3 plus reference TRBV11-2 and TRBJ1-1, the full variable domain is EAGVAQSPRYKIIEKRQSVAFWCNPISGHATLYWYQQILGQGPKLLIQFQNNGVVDDSQLPKDRFSAERLKGVDSTLKIQPAKLEDSAVYLCASSLGWEAFFGQGTRLTVV.